Here is one T cell receptor (beta chain) with its context. Its antigen remains unidentified. This sample is drawn from a study of T cells in Graves' hyperthyroidism and ophthalmopathy. Overall study findings and caveats: The model forecast ophthalmopathy, anticipating it by a median approximately 6.2 months before onset. Most clonotypes expanded in the thyroid (above 0.001) were also present in blood. A model using 13 V-J features told ophthalmopathy apart from stable hyperthyroidism.

The CDR3 spans 16 residues. The V segment lost 7 bases and the J segment 4 bases; nucleotides outside the gene matches: 13. CDR1 is MNHNS and CDR2 is SASEGT in the germline V gene. RNA transcripts yielded amplified TCR beta CDR3 regions. First-round RT-PCR of the TCR CDR3 relied on the HTBI primer set. From the multiplex PCR reads, TCRdb called clonotypes with MiXCR, one entry per CDR3 protein. The data show roughly 560,000 distinct CDR3 sequences, approximately 15% seen once. Diagnosis relied on clinical symptoms, serum thyroxine and TRAb, thyroid ultrasound and orbital computed tomography. Sequencing used blood. The chain uses TRBV6-1 and TRBJ2-5, with TRBD1 matching over 9 bases. The receptor was isolated from a woman in her 40s with Graves' ophthalmopathy. As DNA, the CDR3 is TGTGCCAGCAAGGCGGGAGCGGGACAGGGAGGAGAGACCCAGTACTTC. Translating it yields CASKAGAGQGGETQYF.